The 13 T cell receptor beta chains below all came from one sample that was sequenced in a study of spatial heterogeneity in lung cancer (dated by TCRdb to about 2019). What this sample's time point label stands for: sample taken at primary tumor resection. Receptor amplification or capture employed 5' RACE. Sequenced on a NextSeq 500. The public reads were run again by TCRdb, first through fastp at Q25 and then through MiXCR, and only productive beta chains were kept. Merged by CDR3 protein, the rows form single entries marked with the most common genes and DNA. The sample table records 3,500 to 4,000 distinct CDR3 sequences; approximately 4.9% of these occur just once. The ten largest clonotypes hold roughly 15% of the sample. Their specific antigens are unknown. Points the paper makes about the study in general: A correlation was observed between the number of expanded intratumoral alpha and beta TCRs and the tumor nonsynonymous mutation count.

This specimen was lung tumor tissue, taken at surgery. Source of these receptors: a female donor with early-stage non-small cell lung cancer.

This clonotype ranks as medium-sized (0.01 to 0.1%). Given a much more abundant clone one base away, this may be a read error. The chain is built from TRBV24-1 and TRBJ2-3; TRBD2 is a possible D gene (6 bases). Per the germline V gene, CDR1 is KGHDR and CDR2 is SFDVKD. CDR3 length equals 14 residues. V was shortened by 10 bases and J by 8 bases, with 21 bases between the two germline ends. The CDR3 region has the DNA TGTGCCACGGGGGGTGGCGCAGGCGGTGTTACGCAGTATTTT. Translation gives CATGGGAGGVTQYF.

Sample share makes this clonotype large (0.1 to 1%). The CDR3 bases are TGTGCCAGCAGCTCGCGGGGGGCGGCCTACAATGAGCAGTTCTTC. Its translation is CASSSRGAAYNEQFF. This chain links TRBV3-2 with TRBJ2-1; the D segment call TRBD1 is taken from the table without a DNA check. TRBV3-2 is a documented pseudogene. The CDR3 runs 15 residues.

This clonotype is judged medium-sized (0.01 to 0.1%). V and J are TRBV12-3 or TRBV12-4 and TRBJ1-1; 7 nucleotides line up with TRBD1. With 4 bases clipped from V and 1 base from J, the junction kept 0 bases outside the gene matches. The CDR3 is 13 residues long. CDR3 coding DNA: TGTGCCAGCAGTTGGACAGGGAACACTGAAGCTTTCTTT. Protein: CASSWTGNTEAFF.

By sample fraction, this clonotype is medium-sized. V and J are TRBV28 and TRBJ2-5; TRBD1 aligns across 8 bases. Losses at the gene ends were 10 bases for V and 4 bases for J; bases not matched to a gene: 5. The CDR3 has 12 residues. Germline V gene data show CDR1 as MDHEN and CDR2 as SYDVKM. The CDR3 spells CATDRGGETQYF. CDR3 nucleotide sequence: TGTGCCACAGACAGGGGTGGAGAGACCCAGTACTTC.

This clonotype is categorized as medium-sized (0.01 to 0.1%). J is TRBJ1-4 and V is TRBV7-2, with D possibly TRBD1 on 5 matching bases. Germline V lookup: CDR1 SGHTA, CDR2 FQGNSA. Trimming stripped 2 bases from V and 11 bases from J, with 6 bases between. The CDR3 is 11 residues long. CDR3 sequence reads: CASSLRGKLFF. In DNA, the CDR3 is TGTGCCAGCAGCTTACGGGGGAAACTGTTTTTT.

This clonotype was seen repeatedly, ten times or more. This chain connects TRBV12-3 or TRBV12-4 to TRBJ2-2; the D gene is possibly TRBD2 (6 bases). Trimming left V 7 bases short and J 7 bases short, with 22 bases between. The CDR3 has 16 residues. This CDR3 reads CASKRLLTSTGGELFF. For the CDR3, the DNA is TGTGCCAGCAAACGACTGTTGACTAGTACGGGCGGGGAGCTGTTTTTT.

The chain joins TRBV10-2 to TRBJ1-1, with D perhaps TRBD1 (6 bases). The V gene lost 7 bases and the J gene lost 0 bases, with 18 bases spanning the gap. Looked up from germline, CDR1 is WSHSY and CDR2 is SAAADI. This CDR3 is built from 16 residues. CDR3 protein: CASKRVTGQMNTEAFF. CDR3 nucleotide sequence: TGCGCCAGCAAAAGGGTAACGGGACAAATGAACACTGAAGCTTTCTTT.

The V gene is TRBV28, the J gene TRBJ1-2; D remains unclear. Germline CDR1 is MDHEN and CDR2 is SYDVKM. This CDR3 contains 13 residues. V was shortened by 1 base and J by 6 bases, with 9 bases between the two germline ends. The DNA for the CDR3 is TGTGCCAGCAGTTTATCCGGTTTGCATGGCTACACCTTC. As protein: CASSLSGLHGYTF.

This clonotype is labeled as medium-sized. The chain links TRBV20-1 to TRBJ1-1; TRBD1 might be the D (6 bases). The germline V gene has CDR1 DFQATT and CDR2 SNEGSKA (reference sequence). CDR3 size: 12 residues. V was clipped by 5 bases and J by 1 base, with 8 bases between them. The CDR3 coding sequence is TGCAGTGCTTGGGGGGCGAACACTGAAGCTTTCTTT. Its translation: CSAWGANTEAFF.

This clonotype has ten or more counts. Since a much larger clone is just one base distant, this may be a read error. The V gene is TRBV20-1, the J gene TRBJ1-6; D is unresolved. Germline-derived CDR1 and CDR2 are DFQATT and SNEGSKA (reference sequence). The CDR3 extends over 13 amino acids. The CDR3 nucleotides are TGCAGTGCTAATGACGGGAAGAATTCACCCCTCTACTTT. Protein product: CSANDGKNSPLYF.

This clonotype is medium-sized in the sample. This rearrangement joins TRBV20-1 to TRBJ2-1, with a tentative D call TRBD1 (5 bases). Trimming removed 7 bases at V and 4 bases at J, with 17 bases between. In germline, CDR1 is DFQATT, CDR2 SNEGSKA (reference sequence). There are 14 residues in the CDR3. CDR3 loop: CSGGCDRKYNEQFF. Here the CDR3 DNA reads TGCAGTGGGGGTTGCGACAGAAAGTACAATGAGCAGTTCTTC.

This clonotype was observed many times. This chain links TRBV7-9 with TRBJ2-1; 7 bases fit TRBD2. V was pared by 4 bases and J by 4 bases, with 4 bases of the junction left unmatched. The CDR3 length is 14 residues. The germline gives CDR1 SEHNR, CDR2 FQNEAQ (reference sequence). This chain's CDR3 is CASSSRAGYNEQFF. The CDR3 DNA is TGTGCCAGCAGCTCCCGAGCGGGGTACAATGAGCAGTTCTTC.

This clonotype has just a few counts. The chain links TRBV10-3 to TRBJ2-5, with 9 bases matching TRBD2. Unmatched junction bases numbered 5, after V lost 4 bases and J lost 2 bases. The CDR3 is 15 amino acids. CDR1 ENHRY and CDR2 SYGVKD come from the germline V gene. The CDR3, as DNA: TGTGCCATCAGTGGAGCGGGGGGTCCGCAAGAGACCCAGTACTTC. Amino acids: CAISGAGGPQETQYF.